The rows below give T cell receptor beta chains drawn from one sample of a study of CD8 T cells in Susac syndrome. TCRdb reprocessed the immunoSEQ multiplex PCR reads via MiXCR and lists one record per CDR3 protein. The repertoire consists of over 150,000 distinct CDR3 sequences, with nearly 95% occurring once and the leading ten covering about 0.09%. Sequencing was performed on CD4+ T cells from PBMCs. The receptors originated from a human donor with multiple sclerosis. The CDR3 runs from the conserved cysteine through the conserved F or W. Each record gives: D gene, J gene, V gene, clone size, CDR3 DNA, CDR3 protein. A D gene is named only where the DNA matches it firmly. A row's size may be missing; if present it is once, few, many or a size class.

D gene: -; J gene: TRBJ1-2; V gene: TRBV7-9; clone size: -; CDR3 DNA: TGTGCCAGCAGCTTAGAAAGTGGCTACACCTTC; CDR3 protein: CASSLESGYTF
D gene: -; J gene: TRBJ1-2; V gene: TRBV29-1; clone size: -; CDR3 DNA: TGCAGCTTCCGGCAGAACGCTAACTATGGCTACACCTTC; CDR3 protein: CSFRQNANYGYTF
D gene: -; J gene: TRBJ2-1; V gene: TRBV5-4; clone size: -; CDR3 DNA: TGTGCCAGCAGCTTGGCTGAGGGTGAGCAGTTCTTC; CDR3 protein: CASSLAEGEQFF
D gene: TRBD1; J gene: TRBJ1-1; V gene: TRBV29-1; clone size: -; CDR3 DNA: TGCAGCGCATCAAGGGGGCTGGTCACTGAAGCTTTCTTT; CDR3 protein: CSASRGLVTEAFF
D gene: -; J gene: TRBJ2-7; V gene: TRBV19; clone size: -; CDR3 DNA: TGTGCCAGTAGTGCCTCGACGGGTGCTTCGGACGAGCAGTACTTC; CDR3 protein: CASSASTGASDEQYF
D gene: -; J gene: TRBJ2-2; V gene: TRBV5-1; clone size: -; CDR3 DNA: TGCGCCAGCAGCTTTCAAGGAGAACGCACCGGGGAGCTGTTTTTT; CDR3 protein: CASSFQGERTGELFF
D gene: -; J gene: TRBJ1-6; V gene: TRBV18; clone size: -; CDR3 DNA: TGTGCCAGCTCACCGGCCGAGGGAAATTCACCCCTCCACTTT; CDR3 protein: CASSPAEGNSPLHF
D gene: -; J gene: TRBJ1-2; V gene: TRBV30; clone size: -; CDR3 DNA: TGTGCCTGGAGTGCTTTTTATGGCTACACCTTC; CDR3 protein: CAWSAFYGYTF
D gene: -; J gene: TRBJ2-7; V gene: TRBV6-6; clone size: -; CDR3 DNA: TGTGCCAGCATCGAGGACCCCACCTACGAGCAGTACTTC; CDR3 protein: CASIEDPTYEQYF
D gene: TRBD2; J gene: TRBJ2-1; V gene: TRBV24-1; clone size: -; CDR3 DNA: TGTGCCACCAGTCTAGCGGGGGGCCAGCAGTTCTTC; CDR3 protein: CATSLAGGQQFF
D gene: -; J gene: TRBJ1-5; V gene: TRBV7-2; clone size: -; CDR3 DNA: TGTGCCAGCGGGTTACCCGGGAGCAATCAGCCCCAGCATTTT; CDR3 protein: CASGLPGSNQPQHF
D gene: TRBD1; J gene: TRBJ2-3; V gene: TRBV5-1; clone size: -; CDR3 DNA: TGCGCCAGCAGCTTGGCCTTGACAGGGGAGATGGATACGCAGTATTTT; CDR3 protein: CASSLALTGEMDTQYF
D gene: TRBD1; J gene: TRBJ1-6; V gene: TRBV12-3/TRBV12-4; clone size: -; CDR3 DNA: TGTGCCAGCAGTCAGCGGGGACAGGGGAGGGTACCCCTCCACTTT; CDR3 protein: CASSQRGQGRVPLHF
D gene: -; J gene: TRBJ2-3; V gene: TRBV18; clone size: many; CDR3 DNA: TGTGCCAGCAGCTCCACAGATACGCAGTATTTT; CDR3 protein: CASSSTDTQYF
D gene: TRBD1; J gene: TRBJ1-1; V gene: TRBV15; clone size: -; CDR3 DNA: TGTGCCACCAGCAGTGGACAGGGCGTCCCCGAAGCTCTCTTT; CDR3 protein: CATSSGQGVPEALF
D gene: -; J gene: TRBJ2-1; V gene: TRBV3-1; clone size: -; CDR3 DNA: TGTGCCAGCAGCCAAGGAGTGACTAGCAATGAGCAGTTCTTC; CDR3 protein: CASSQGVTSNEQFF
D gene: -; J gene: TRBJ2-1; V gene: TRBV20-1; clone size: once; CDR3 DNA: TGCAGTGCTAGAGGTCAAGCGACGATAACGGGTGAGCAGTTCTTC; CDR3 protein: CSARGQATITGEQFF
D gene: -; J gene: TRBJ2-1; V gene: TRBV3-1; clone size: -; CDR3 DNA: TGTGCCAGCAGCCAAGTCGAAGAGCAGTTCTTC; CDR3 protein: CASSQVEEQFF
D gene: -; J gene: TRBJ2-3; V gene: TRBV12-5; clone size: -; CDR3 DNA: TGTGCTAGTGGAACGGGACAGCGGGAAGCAGATACGCAGTATTTT; CDR3 protein: CASGTGQREADTQYF
D gene: -; J gene: TRBJ2-7; V gene: TRBV11-2; clone size: -; CDR3 DNA: TGTGCCAGCAGCTTAGGTAACTGGGAACCCTACGAGCAGTACTTC; CDR3 protein: CASSLGNWEPYEQYF
D gene: -; J gene: TRBJ2-3; V gene: TRBV7-8; clone size: -; CDR3 DNA: TGTGCCAGCAGCTCCCTGTTCGCAGATACGCAGTATTTT; CDR3 protein: CASSSLFADTQYF
D gene: -; J gene: TRBJ1-1; V gene: TRBV12-3/TRBV12-4; clone size: once; CDR3 DNA: TGTGCCAGCAACAATCTCGGAACTGAAGCTTTCTTT; CDR3 protein: CASNNLGTEAFF
D gene: -; J gene: TRBJ1-5; V gene: TRBV7-2; clone size: few; CDR3 DNA: TGTGCCAGCAGCTCCGGCGGTCAGCCCCAGCATTTT; CDR3 protein: CASSSGGQPQHF
D gene: TRBD2; J gene: TRBJ2-3; V gene: TRBV27; clone size: -; CDR3 DNA: TGTGCCAGCAGCCCAATTAGGGGACTAGCGGAGCCAAGCACAGATACGCAGTATTTT; CDR3 protein: CASSPIRGLAEPSTDTQYF
D gene: -; J gene: TRBJ2-1; V gene: TRBV7-8; clone size: -; CDR3 DNA: TGTGCCAGCAGCTTGGCGGTCTACAATGAGCAGTTCTTC; CDR3 protein: CASSLAVYNEQFF
D gene: TRBD1; J gene: TRBJ2-6; V gene: TRBV9; clone size: -; CDR3 DNA: TGTGCCAGCAGCGTAGCCGGACAGGGGTCTGGGGCCAACGTCCTGACTTTC; CDR3 protein: CASSVAGQGSGANVLTF
D gene: -; J gene: TRBJ1-6; V gene: TRBV30; clone size: -; CDR3 DNA: TGTGCCTGGGCTGAGTTCCTTAGGGCCCTCCACTTT; CDR3 protein: CAWAEFLRALHF
D gene: -; J gene: TRBJ2-4; V gene: TRBV3-1; clone size: -; CDR3 DNA: TGTGCCAGCAGCCAAGATCCCATCGGAGCCAAAAACATTCAGTACTTC; CDR3 protein: CASSQDPIGAKNIQYF
D gene: -; J gene: TRBJ1-2; V gene: TRBV24-1; clone size: -; CDR3 DNA: TGTGCCACCAGTGACCCTAATGACGGGGACTATGGCTACACCTTC; CDR3 protein: CATSDPNDGDYGYTF
D gene: -; J gene: TRBJ2-7; V gene: TRBV3-1; clone size: once; CDR3 DNA: TGTGCCAGCAGCCAAGGAACAGACTCTAACTACGAGCAGTACTTC; CDR3 protein: CASSQGTDSNYEQYF
D gene: -; J gene: TRBJ2-1; V gene: TRBV29-1; clone size: -; CDR3 DNA: TGCAGCGTTGGGGTAAGGGTGGTGGACAATGAGCAGTTCTTC; CDR3 protein: CSVGVRVVDNEQFF
D gene: -; J gene: TRBJ2-2; V gene: TRBV7-3; clone size: -; CDR3 DNA: TGTGCCAGCAGTTTTGGGTCTACCACCGGGGAGCTGTTTTTT; CDR3 protein: CASSFGSTTGELFF
D gene: TRBD1; J gene: TRBJ1-5; V gene: TRBV30; clone size: -; CDR3 DNA: TGTGCCTGGAGAAGGGACAGAGTCCAGCATTTT; CDR3 protein: CAWRRDRVQHF
D gene: TRBD1; J gene: TRBJ2-1; V gene: TRBV5-1; clone size: -; CDR3 DNA: TGCGCCAGCAGCTCGGGGCCCAGGGGGCTTGAGCAGTTCTTC; CDR3 protein: CASSSGPRGLEQFF
D gene: -; J gene: TRBJ2-2; V gene: TRBV20-1; clone size: -; CDR3 DNA: TGCAGTGCTAGGGGGAACACCGGGGAGCTGTTTTTT; CDR3 protein: CSARGNTGELFF
D gene: -; J gene: TRBJ1-1; V gene: TRBV29-1; clone size: once; CDR3 DNA: TGCAGCGTTGTACCGACCCACACTGAAGCTTTCTTT; CDR3 protein: CSVVPTHTEAFF
D gene: -; J gene: TRBJ2-7; V gene: TRBV24-1; clone size: -; CDR3 DNA: TGTGCCACCAGTGACGCCTCGGGCGAGCAGTACTTC; CDR3 protein: CATSDASGEQYF
D gene: -; J gene: TRBJ2-7; V gene: TRBV2; clone size: -; CDR3 DNA: TGTGCCAGCAGTGGCAACTTGATCGAGCAGTACTTC; CDR3 protein: CASSGNLIEQYF
D gene: -; J gene: TRBJ2-7; V gene: TRBV7-9; clone size: -; CDR3 DNA: TGTGCCAGCAGCTCCCGAACGACTCAGAGCTCCTACGAGCAGTACTTC; CDR3 protein: CASSSRTTQSSYEQYF
D gene: -; J gene: TRBJ1-1; V gene: TRBV20-1; clone size: -; CDR3 DNA: TGCAGTGCTAGCCGGTACACTGAAGCTTTCTTT; CDR3 protein: CSASRYTEAFF
D gene: -; J gene: TRBJ2-1; V gene: TRBV3-1; clone size: -; CDR3 DNA: TGTGCCACCCGCCAAGAGAGCAATGAGCAGTTCTTC; CDR3 protein: CATRQESNEQFF